Each of the 25 T cell receptor beta chains below was sequenced from the same sample in a study of OX40 agonist ivuxolimab in advanced cancers. Using immunoSEQ multiplex PCR, the repertoire was profiled, and TCRdb retains in-frame clones only, with some absent. This table holds 77,000 or so clones, about 90% found once. The sequencing here drew on CD4+ or CD8+ T cells sorted from blood, taken in a trial of the OX40 agonist ivuxolimab. The receptors were sampled from an adult with an advanced solid tumor such as melanoma, head and neck, liver or kidney cancer.

This chain links TRBV7-2 with TRBJ2-1; D not certain. Germline-derived CDR1 and CDR2 are SGHTA and FQGNSA. Trimming took 0 bases from V and 7 from J, leaving 1 base between them. The CDR3 has 11 residues. In DNA form, the CDR3 reads TGTGCCAGCAGCTTAGCGAATGAGCAGTTCTTC. Translating gives CASSLANEQFF.

This clone was detected once. V is TRBV28 and J is TRBJ1-2, with D maybe TRBD1 (6 bases). The V and J ends lost 4 bases and 5 bases respectively, with 20 bases between them. Per germline, CDR1 MDHEN and CDR2 SYDVKM. This CDR3 comprises 16 residues. CDR3 sequence reads: CASSSGGRIRGYGYTF. In nucleotides, the CDR3 is TGTGCCAGCAGTTCCGGGGGGCGGATCCGGGGTTATGGCTACACCTTC.

The chain employs TRBV7-8 and TRBJ2-3; D is unclear. The CDR3 spans 15 residues. Germline assignment: CDR1 SGHVS and CDR2 FQNEAQ. V lost 5 bases, J lost 4 bases, and 16 bases lay in between. CDR3 loop: CASSILFPAADTQYF. For the CDR3, the DNA is TGTGCCAGCAGCATTCTCTTCCCCGCGGCAGATACGCAGTATTTT.

V usage is TRBV30 and J usage is TRBJ2-1, with D possibly TRBD2 on 6 matching bases. Trimming removed 3 bases at V and 6 bases at J, with 12 bases between. CDR3 length: 13 amino acids. Germline assignment: CDR1 GTSNPN and CDR2 SVGIG (reference sequence). This CDR3 is CAWRLAVSNEQFF. The CDR3 nucleotides are TGTGCCTGGAGACTAGCTGTTTCCAATGAGCAGTTCTTC.

V usage is TRBV4-1 and J usage is TRBJ1-5, with TRBD1 matching 7 bases. Germline V gene sequence: CDR1 MGHRA, CDR2 YSYEKL. The ends lost 4 bases at V and 4 bases at J; junction bases unmatched: 10. This CDR3 has 16 amino acids. CDR3 sequence reads: CASSPLTGSRNQPQHF. The DNA for the CDR3 is TGCGCCAGCAGCCCTCTGACAGGGTCCCGGAATCAGCCCCAGCATTTT.

The gene calls are TRBV14 and TRBJ1-1; D not resolved. The germline gives CDR1 SGHDN, CDR2 FVKESK. V was shortened by 4 bases and J by 0 bases, with 12 bases between the two germline ends. This CDR3 is 15 amino acids long. In DNA form, the CDR3 reads TGTGCCAGCAGCCTCTACAGTTTTATGAACACTGAAGCTTTCTTT. It yields the protein CASSLYSFMNTEAFF. The variable domain in full, completed from reference TRBV14 and TRBJ1-1, reads EAGVTQFPSHSVIEKGQTVTLRCDPISGHDNLYWYRRVMGKEIKFLLHFVKESKQDESGMPNNRFLAERTGGTYSTLKVQPAELEDSGVYFCASSLYSFMNTEAFFGQGTRLTVV.

The gene calls are TRBV28 and TRBJ1-2; D not resolved. V was cut by 1 base and J by 6 bases, with 18 bases left in between. The CDR3 runs 16 residues. The germline gives CDR1 MDHEN, CDR2 SYDVKM. The CDR3 sequence is CASSLFGNPLGNGYTF. The CDR3 DNA sequence: TGTGCCAGCAGTTTATTTGGGAATCCTTTGGGAAATGGCTACACCTTC.

The chain couples TRBV6-6 to TRBJ2-1, with D unresolved. Looked up from germline, CDR1 is MNHNY and CDR2 is SVGAGI (reference sequence). The ends were cut back, 4 bases at V and 5 bases at J, with 15 bases in the middle. CDR3 length: 15 amino acids. The CDR3 loop is CASSLSGPVDNEQFF. In DNA, the CDR3 is TGTGCCAGCAGTTTATCGGGTCCGGTGGACAATGAGCAGTTCTTC.

The V call is TRBV5-6, the J call TRBJ2-7, with D tentatively TRBD1 (5 bases). V was cut by 0 bases and J by 0 bases, with 13 bases left in between. The germline V gene has CDR1 SGHDT and CDR2 YYEEEE. The CDR3 length is 16 residues. The CDR3 protein is CASSLAYRRSSYEQYF. For the CDR3, the DNA is TGTGCCAGCAGCTTGGCCTACAGGCGGAGCTCCTACGAGCAGTACTTC.

V usage is TRBV5-6 and J usage is TRBJ2-5, with TRBD2 matching 11 bases. Looked up from germline, CDR1 is SGHDT and CDR2 is YYEEEE. There are 13 residues in the CDR3. V was clipped by 3 bases and J by 10 bases; unmatched bases: 5. In DNA form, the CDR3 reads TGTGCCAGCAGCTCCCCGGGACTAGCGGACCAGTACTTC. Amino acids: CASSSPGLADQYF.

V and J are TRBV6-5 and TRBJ1-1; no clear D gene. Trimming pared 2 bases from V and 6 bases from J, leaving 13 bases between. In germline, CDR1 is MNHEY, CDR2 SVGAGI. This CDR3 has 14 amino acids. CDR3 coding DNA: TGTGCCAGCAGTTACGCCGGGAATCCTCCTGAAGCTTTCTTT. Translating gives CASSYAGNPPEAFF.

This clone occurred a few times. The chain joins TRBV19 to TRBJ1-1, with 8 positions matching TRBD1. Trimming at V came to 4 bases and at J to 4 bases, leaving 5 bases not matched to a gene. CDR3 length: 14 residues. The germline V gene encodes CDR1 LNHDA and CDR2 SQIVND (reference sequence). The CDR3 coding sequence is TGTGCCAGTAGTAACCAGGGGGCGGGCACTGAAGCTTTCTTT. It specifies CASSNQGAGTEAFF.

CDR3: CASSLDLNRGELFF. CDR3 nucleotide sequence: TGTGCCAGCAGCTTGGACCTTAATCGCGGGGAGCTGTTTTTT. This chain links TRBV11-2 with TRBJ2-2; D gene ambiguous. The CDR3 extends over 14 amino acids. From germline, CDR1 is SGHAT and CDR2 FQNNGV. V lost 3 bases and J lost 7, with 12 bases in between.

This clone has only a few counts. Here the CDR3 DNA reads TGTGCCACCAGCAGAGATAGAGGAATCTATGGCTACACCTTC. It codes for CATSRDRGIYGYTF. V and J are TRBV15 and TRBJ1-2; no definite D call. The germline V and J ends were trimmed by 0 bases and 4 bases, with 9 bases remaining between them. Germline lookup yields CDR1 LNHNV and CDR2 YYDKDF (reference sequence). This CDR3 region has 14 residues. Supplemented by reference TRBV15 and TRBJ1-2, the full variable domain reads DAMVIQNPRYQVTQFGKPVTLSCSQTLNHNVMYWYQQKSSQAPKLLFHYYDKDFNNEADTPDNFQSRRPNTSFCFLDIRSPGLGDTAMYLCATSRDRGIYGYTFGSGTRLTVV.

J is TRBJ1-1 and V is TRBV5-6, with 8 nucleotides matching TRBD1. Unmatched junction bases numbered 9, after V lost 4 bases and J lost 4 bases. Germline CDR1 is SGHDT and CDR2 is YYEEEE. CDR3 size: 15 residues. CDR3 loop: CASSPVDRAGTEAFF. The DNA of the CDR3 is TGTGCCAGCAGCCCGGTGGACAGGGCGGGCACTGAAGCTTTCTTT.

V is TRBV2 and J is TRBJ2-5; TRBD1 agrees at 10 bases. The J call could be wrong; TRBJ2-7 is a better fit for the DNA end. The V gene's germline CDR1 is SNHLY and CDR2 FYNNEI. The CDR3 runs 12 residues. The CDR3 nucleotides are TGTGCCAGCAGTGGGGACAGGGGCGAGCAGTACTTC. It translates to CASSGDRGEQYF.

This chain links TRBV6-1 with TRBJ2-7; D remains ambiguous. The CDR3 is 14 residues long. Germline CDR1 and CDR2: MNHNS and SASEGT. V was trimmed by 0 bases and J by 4 bases, leaving 10 bases between them. CDR3 sequence (DNA): TGTGCCAGCAGTGAAGCGACCCTTGGGTACGAGCAGTACTTC. This translates into CASSEATLGYEQYF.

The count of this clone is one. This chain links TRBV5-1 with TRBJ2-5; 9 nucleotides line up with TRBD1. CDR1 is SGHRS and CDR2 is YFSETQ in the germline V gene. With V trimmed by 4 bases and J by 5 bases, 6 bases remained unmatched. CDR3 length: 14 residues. DNA for the CDR3: TGCGCCAGCAGCCCGGGGACAGGGTGGGAGACCCAGTACTTC. The encoded protein is CASSPGTGWETQYF.

In its sample, this clone was seen a few times. The CDR3 loop reads CASSPPVSGSFGEQFF. In DNA form, the CDR3 reads TGTGCCAGCTCACCACCGGTTAGCGGGAGCTTCGGTGAGCAGTTCTTC. The chain links TRBV18 to TRBJ2-1; TRBD2 matches at 9 bases. J was trimmed by 9 bases and V by 0 bases; bases with no gene match: 9. CDR1 is KGHSH and CDR2 is LQKENI in the germline V gene. The CDR3 consists of 16 residues.

J is TRBJ1-2 and V is TRBV2; D is unresolved. The germline V and J ends were trimmed by 10 bases and 3 bases, with 18 bases remaining between them. From germline, CDR1 is SNHLY and CDR2 FYNNEI. There are 14 residues in the CDR3. CDR3 in amino acids: CANGIGSTDYGYTF. CDR3 DNA: TGTGCCAACGGGATAGGTTCGACGGACTATGGCTACACCTTC. Variable domain in full (rest from reference TRBV2 and TRBJ1-2): EPEVTQTPSHQVTQMGQEVILRCVPISNHLYFYWYRQILGQKVEFLVSFYNNEISEKSEIFDDQFSVERPDGSNFTLKIRSTKLEDSAMYFCANGIGSTDYGYTFGSGTRLTVV.

The rearrangement uses TRBV7-6 and TRBJ2-5; D unclear. Germline assignment: CDR1 SGHVS and CDR2 FNYEAQ. V lost 5 bases and J lost 4, with 8 bases in between. CDR3 length equals 12 residues. CDR3 amino acids: CASSRSPETQYF. CDR3 DNA sequence: TGTGCCAGCAGCAGGTCCCCAGAGACCCAGTACTTC.

The genes are TRBV9 and TRBJ1-2, with D maybe TRBD1 (5 bases). This CDR3 has 12 amino acids. Germline CDR1 and CDR2: SGDLS and YYNGEE. The V and J ends lost 3 bases and 5 bases respectively, with 8 bases between them. The CDR3 region is CASSASGYGYTF. CDR3 coding DNA: TGTGCCAGCAGCGCTTCAGGGTATGGCTACACCTTC. Together with reference TRBV9 and TRBJ1-2, the CDR3 gives the full variable domain: DSGVTQTPKHLITATGQRVTLRCSPRSGDLSVYWYQQSLDQGLQFLIQYYNGEERAKGNILERFSAQQFPDLHSELNLSSLELGDSALYFCASSASGYGYTFGSGTRLTVV.

The CDR3 is CASSYAGQGWTQYF. CDR3 nucleotides: TGTGCCAGCAGTTACGCCGGACAGGGTTGGACCCAGTACTTC. The chain recombines TRBV6-5 with TRBJ2-5, with 8 bases aligning to TRBD1. The ends lost 2 bases at V and 7 bases at J; junction bases unmatched: 6. Germline V gives CDR1 MNHEY, CDR2 SVGAGI. This CDR3 has 14 amino acids.

For the CDR3, the DNA is TGCGCCAGCAGCACATCAGGGGGTTCCTACGAGCAGTACTTC. Encoded protein: CASSTSGGSYEQYF. The chain recombines TRBV5-1 with TRBJ2-5; 7 bases match TRBD1. The DNA end favors TRBJ2-7, so the J call may be wrong. Looked up from germline, CDR1 is SGHRS and CDR2 is YFSETQ. CDR3 length: 14 amino acids.

The chain carries TRBV4-3 and TRBJ1-1, with D possibly matching TRBD1 (5 bases). With 4 bases removed from V and 5 bases from J, the gap between germline ends came to 14 bases. CDR3 length equals 14 residues. Germline values: CDR1 LGHNA, CDR2 YSLEER. DNA for the CDR3: TGCGCCAGCAGCCTGGGACGGGGAGGTACTGAAGCTTTCTTT. This encodes CASSLGRGGTEAFF.